This entry lists 9 T cell receptor beta chains sequenced from one sample in a study of T cell clones after liver transplantation. Profiled with immunoSEQ multiplex PCR; TCRdb holds only in-frame clones, not every one. The data contain about 16,000 clones, 80% to 95% of them singletons. The material was CD8+ T cells from blood, obtained before liver transplant. The source is a human donor who received a liver transplant.

This clone appeared once. The V gene is TRBV11-3, the J gene TRBJ2-5; TRBD1 or TRBD2 may be the D gene (5 bases each). The germline V gene has CDR1 SGHNT and CDR2 YENEEA. V lost 2 bases and J lost 4, with 17 bases in between. The CDR3 is 16 amino acids. CDR3 DNA sequence: TGTGCCAGCAGCTTATCCCCGGGACGCACCGGAGAGACCCAGTACTTC. Its translation: CASSLSPGRTGETQYF. Complete variable domain (other parts from reference TRBV11-3 and TRBJ2-5): EAGVVQSPRYKIIEKKQPVAFWCNPISGHNTLYWYLQNLGQGPELLIRYENEEAVDDSQLPKDRFSAERLKGVDSTLKIQPAELGDSAVYLCASSLSPGRTGETQYFGPGTRLLVL.

The CDR3 loop reads CASSPPPGAGANVLTF. For the CDR3, the DNA is TGTGCCAGCAGCCCGCCACCAGGTGCAGGGGCCAACGTCCTGACTTTC. V usage is TRBV7-3 and J usage is TRBJ2-6, with D hard to call. Germline lookup yields CDR1 SGHTA and CDR2 FQGTGA. The CDR3 is made up of 16 amino acids. Deletions cut 5 bases from V and 4 bases from J, with 15 bases between.

The chain carries TRBV27 and TRBJ2-7; D not certain. The germline V and J ends were trimmed by 3 bases and 7 bases, with 13 bases remaining between them. This CDR3 has 13 amino acids. Germline V CDR1 and CDR2: MNHEY, SMNVEV (reference sequence). The CDR3 coding sequence is TGTGCCAGCAGTTTGGCAGGCGGCCCGGAGCAGTACTTC. This translates into CASSLAGGPEQYF.

This chain connects TRBV27 to TRBJ2-3; no clear D gene. The ends were cut back, 7 bases at V and 2 bases at J, with 13 bases in the middle. The CDR3 loop spans 14 amino acids. Per germline, CDR1 MNHEY and CDR2 SMNVEV (reference sequence). CDR3: CASIWAANTDTQYF. CDR3 sequence (DNA): TGTGCCAGCATTTGGGCAGCAAACACAGATACGCAGTATTTT.

The chain uses TRBV21-1 and TRBJ2-7; TRBD2 reflects the table's D call only, with no check against the DNA. TRBV21-1 has pseudogene status. The CDR3 totals 18 residues. In nucleotides, the CDR3 is TGTGCCAGCAGCAAAAGGTCCAGTGTGGACTCTCGGTCGGGTGAGCAGTACTTC. Amino acid sequence: CASSKRSSVDSRSGEQYF.

The V and J genes are TRBV29-1 and TRBJ1-2; tentative D call: TRBD1 (6 bases). V was trimmed by 0 bases and J by 0 bases, leaving 14 bases between them. Germline values: CDR1 SQVTM, CDR2 ANQGSEA. CDR3 length equals 16 residues. DNA of the CDR3: TGCAGCGTTGAAGATCGCCAGGGGAGATCTAACTATGGCTACACCTTC. Translating it yields CSVEDRQGRSNYGYTF.

The rearrangement uses TRBV18 and TRBJ2-7; possible D gene TRBD2, 7 bases. Trimming left V 0 bases short and J 6 bases short, with 9 bases between. Germline-derived CDR1 and CDR2 are KGHSH and LQKENI. The CDR3 is 13 residues long. The CDR3 DNA follows: TGTGCCAGCTCACCACCGGGAGGGGGCGAGCAGTACTTC. This sequence encodes CASSPPGGGEQYF.

J is TRBJ1-1 and V is TRBV11-2, with D hard to call. This CDR3 region has 15 residues. Trimming took off 5 bases at V and 4 bases at J, with 17 bases between the two ends. Looked up from germline, CDR1 is SGHAT and CDR2 is FQNNGV. CDR3 bases: TGTGCCAGCAGCCCCCCTGTCGAGGGTTTCACTGAAGCTTTCTTT. Translating it yields CASSPPVEGFTEAFF.

The chain uses TRBV29-1 and TRBJ1-1; the D gene is possibly TRBD1 (6 bases). The CDR3 consists of 14 residues. V gave up 6 bases and J gave up 4 bases, with 18 bases separating them. Germline V CDR1 and CDR2: SQVTM, ANQGSEA. The CDR3 protein is CSVLLWGRGTEAFF. The CDR3 coding sequence is TGCAGCGTCCTATTATGGGGGCGAGGCACTGAAGCTTTCTTT.